The rows below give T cell receptor beta chains drawn from one sample of a study of beta chain features in type 1 diabetes. Libraries were prepared by immunoSEQ multiplex PCR; TCRdb keeps only in-frame clonotypes and omits some of them. This table has 160,000 or so clones, about 10% appearing once. Sequencing input: central memory CD4+ T cells from blood. All receptors come from a woman aged 25 to 45 with type 1 diabetes. Both conserved end residues are part of each CDR3.

V gene: TRBV2
J gene: TRBJ1-4
CDR3 protein: CASSPWSQNEKLFF

V gene: TRBV18
J gene: TRBJ2-7
CDR3 protein: CASSPRDGSYEQYF

V gene: TRBV2
J gene: TRBJ2-1
CDR3 protein: CASSGGLAGTGEQFF

V gene: TRBV29-1
J gene: TRBJ1-1
CDR3 protein: CSVVQGVNTEAFF

V gene: TRBV5-4
J gene: TRBJ1-1
CDR3 protein: CASRSGTEAFF

V gene: TRBV4-1
J gene: TRBJ2-7
CDR3 protein: CASSQEPGQGSEQYF

V gene: TRBV28
J gene: TRBJ2-1
CDR3 protein: CASSLPDSRREQFF

V gene: TRBV18
J gene: TRBJ1-1
CDR3 protein: CASSPGQGNINTEAFF

V gene: TRBV2
J gene: TRBJ2-5
CDR3 protein: CASTYGGQGRETQYF

V gene: TRBV29-1
J gene: TRBJ2-1
CDR3 protein: CSVLGPGVGGATNEQFF

V gene: TRBV2
J gene: TRBJ1-5
CDR3 protein: CASSALDQPQHF

V gene: TRBV5-1
J gene: TRBJ1-2
CDR3 protein: CASSSRRTGDGYTF

V gene: TRBV7-3
J gene: TRBJ2-3
CDR3 protein: CASSDTATDTQYF

V gene: TRBV7-2
J gene: TRBJ1-2
CDR3 protein: CASSLGGYRSYTF